The 22 T cell receptor beta chains listed next were all sequenced from one sample in a study of T cell repertoires in cytomegalovirus infection. Each CDR3 protein is one row after TCRdb ran MiXCR on the reads. This sample has some 680,000 distinct CDR3 sequences, with 35% to 45% found just once. The sample comprised PBMCs. These receptors were obtained from a human donor in good health (CMV status not recorded). Some clones in this sample may be carry-over from other donors' samples.

In its sample, this clonotype was seen many times. V usage is TRBV7-2 and J usage is TRBJ2-3; no firm D call. V was trimmed by 4 bases and J by 5 bases, leaving 13 bases between them. This CDR3 region has 14 residues. Germline assignment: CDR1 SGHTA and CDR2 FQGNSA. CDR3 DNA: TGTGCCAGCAGCTCCCTTATCAATAGAGATACGCAGTATTTT. This gives the protein CASSSLINRDTQYF.

The V call is TRBV6-1, the J call TRBJ2-3, with D unresolved. Germline V lookup: CDR1 MNHNS, CDR2 SASEGT. V lost 5 bases and J 2 bases, leaving 14 bases between the germline ends. This CDR3 has 15 amino acids. CDR3 in DNA: TGTGCCAGCAGTCAACTACTGAGTTCCACAGATACGCAGTATTTT. Translated, it gives CASSQLLSSTDTQYF.

This chain joins TRBV19 and TRBJ2-3, with unresolved D. The CDR3 length is 15 residues. The V end was cut by 5 bases, the J end by 8 bases, with 20 bases between. Germline-derived CDR1 and CDR2 are LNHDA and SQIVND (reference sequence). CDR3 loop: CASSSWAETAGTQYF. CDR3 DNA: TGTGCCAGTAGTTCCTGGGCAGAAACTGCCGGTACGCAGTATTTT.

The V call is TRBV19, the J call TRBJ2-1; weak D call: TRBD1 (6 bases). The germline V gene encodes CDR1 LNHDA and CDR2 SQIVND (reference sequence). CDR3 length: 15 amino acids. V was clipped by 5 bases and J by 7 bases, with 18 bases between them. The CDR3 sequence is CASSFTGTLFNEQFF. CDR3 sequence (DNA): TGTGCCAGTAGTTTCACCGGGACACTTTTTAATGAGCAGTTCTTC.

The rearrangement joins TRBV6-1 to TRBJ1-1; D is unclear. Germline lookup yields CDR1 MNHNS and CDR2 SASEGT. The V and J ends lost 4 bases and 11 bases respectively, with 14 bases between them. The CDR3 contains 12 residues. The CDR3 DNA is TGTGCCAGCAGTGCTACTATCACGGGGGCTTTCTTT. Protein sequence: CASSATITGAFF.

This clonotype was counted between two and nine times. The chain couples TRBV28 to TRBJ1-1; no firm D call. V lost 2 bases and J lost 1, with 11 bases in between. The CDR3 loop spans 15 amino acids. Germline lookup yields CDR1 MDHEN and CDR2 SYDVKM. The CDR3 spells CASSLRAHQNTEAFF. CDR3 bases: TGTGCCAGCAGTTTAAGAGCCCACCAGAACACTGAAGCTTTCTTT.

Turning to this clonotype: At one end the junction does not follow the germline gene, possibly because of a read error. V is TRBV15 and J is TRBJ1-2, with D possibly matching TRBD1 (5 bases). The CDR3 is 16 amino acids. From germline, CDR1 is LNHNV and CDR2 YYDKDF (reference sequence). CDR3 bases: TGTGCCACCAGCAGAGATTTGGTTAGCCGGGACTATGGCTCCACCTTC. Translated: CATSRDLVSRDYGSTF.

This clonotype was seen repeatedly, ten times or more. Here the CDR3 omits its conserved ending phenylalanine or tryptophan, so a read error is the likely source. It is unclear where the CDR3 begins or ends on the DNA, so no DNA is shown, and the CDR3 is as TCRdb lists it. This rearrangement joins TRBV12-3 or TRBV12-4 to TRBJ2-7; TRBD2 is the table's D call and was not checked against the DNA. Inclusive of both ends, the CDR3 amounts to 13 amino acids. CDR3: CASSLAGTLRVEL.

The chain employs TRBV12-3 or TRBV12-4 and TRBJ1-5; D ambiguous. The CDR3 sequence is 14 residues long. V lost 3 bases and J lost 2, with 8 bases in between. The CDR3 reads CASSFGEGNQPQHF. DNA for the CDR3: TGTGCCAGCAGTTTCGGAGAGGGCAATCAGCCCCAGCATTTT.

The J gene is TRBJ2-3, the V gene TRBV5-5; D ambiguous. Trimming shortened V by 1 base and J by 1 base, and 10 bases separated the two germline ends. The CDR3 runs to 15 residues. The V gene's germline CDR1 is SGHKS and CDR2 YYEKEE (reference sequence). Here the CDR3 reads CASSLFAVGTDTQYF. CDR3 nucleotides: TGTGCCAGCAGCTTGTTTGCAGTGGGCACAGATACGCAGTATTTT. Complete variable domain (other parts from reference TRBV5-5 and TRBJ2-3): DAGVTQSPTHLIKTRGQQVTLRCSPISGHKSVSWYQQVLGQGPQFIFQYYEKEERGRGNFPDRFSARQFPNYSSELNVNALLLGDSALYLCASSLFAVGTDTQYFGPGTRLTVL.

V usage is TRBV2 and J usage is TRBJ1-5; D not resolved. The CDR3 sequence is 14 residues long. V dropped 5 bases and J dropped 3 bases, with 11 bases sitting between them. Germline V lookup: CDR1 SNHLY, CDR2 FYNNEI. Here the CDR3 DNA reads TGTGCCAGCAGTATTGTAGGTTTCAATCAGCCCCAGCATTTT. This gives the protein CASSIVGFNQPQHF.

The V call is TRBV6-5, the J call TRBJ2-7; perhaps TRBD1 as D (5 bases). V was cut by 0 bases and J by 3 bases, with 12 bases left in between. From germline, CDR1 is MNHEY and CDR2 SVGAGI. This CDR3 is 15 amino acids long. In nucleotides, the CDR3 is TGTGCCAGCAGTTACTCGAAGGGGAACGGCTACGAGCAGTACTTC. Amino acid sequence: CASSYSKGNGYEQYF.

This clonotype was counted only a few times. V and J are TRBV28 and TRBJ2-1, with 7 bases aligning to TRBD1. The CDR3 runs 17 residues. V lost 5 bases and J lost 3; bases outside the gene matches: 13. Germline V gene data show CDR1 as MDHEN and CDR2 as SYDVKM. The chain's CDR3 is CASSVKIPDRSYNEQFF. In DNA, the CDR3 is TGTGCCAGCAGTGTAAAAATACCGGACAGGAGCTACAATGAGCAGTTCTTC.

This clonotype appeared a few times. V is TRBV5-1 and J is TRBJ2-7, with TRBD2 matching over 7 bases. Germline V lookup: CDR1 SGHRS, CDR2 YFSETQ. The V gene end was trimmed by 4 bases and the J gene end by 2 bases; junction bases not matched to a gene: 9. CDR3 size: 15 residues. CDR3 nucleotide sequence: TGCGCCAGCAGCCTGGAACGGCGGGAGACCTACGAGCAGTACTTC. Protein sequence: CASSLERRETYEQYF.

This clonotype was observed at least ten times. The chain has TRBV12-3 or TRBV12-4 and TRBJ1-4; D may be TRBD1 (5 bases). With 5 bases removed from V and 8 bases from J, the gap between germline ends came to 15 bases. The CDR3 loop spans 14 amino acids. CDR3 sequence: CASSDPGVGEKLFF. DNA of the CDR3: TGTGCCAGCAGTGACCCGGGGGTGGGAGAAAAACTGTTTTTT.

This rearrangement joins TRBV6-5 to TRBJ1-1; perhaps TRBD1 as D (5 bases). Germline assignment: CDR1 MNHEY and CDR2 SVGAGI. The CDR3 runs to 15 residues. Trimming cost V 1 base and J 6 bases, with 15 bases left between them. For the CDR3, the DNA is TGTGCCAGCAGTTACTTGTCGCGGGGCGTCGCTGAAGCTTTCTTT. It specifies CASSYLSRGVAEAFF.

This clonotype was recorded many times. V usage is TRBV7-9 and J usage is TRBJ1-2, with 7 bases fitting TRBD1. CDR1 and CDR2 from the germline V gene are SEHNR and FQNEAQ (reference sequence). V gave up 1 base and J gave up 7 bases; unmatched junction bases: 0. This CDR3 region has 12 residues. The CDR3 reads CASSLGQGGYTF. The CDR3 region has the DNA TGTGCCAGCAGCTTAGGACAGGGTGGCTACACCTTC. Filled out from reference TRBV7-9 and TRBJ1-2, the complete variable domain reads DTGVSQNPRHKITKRGQNVTFRCDPISEHNRLYWYRQTLGQGPEFLTYFQNEAQLEKSRLLSDRFSAERPKGSFSTLEIQRTEQGDSAMYLCASSLGQGGYTFGSGTRLTVV.

The gene calls are TRBV28 and TRBJ2-5, with D hard to call. The germline CDR1 and CDR2 sequences are MDHEN and SYDVKM. The CDR3 consists of 12 residues. V was clipped by 6 bases and J by 3 bases, with 8 bases between them. CDR3 DNA: TGTGCCAGCAGCGTAACCAAAGAGACCCAGTACTTC. It codes for CASSVTKETQYF. Full variable domain (missing parts from reference TRBV28 and TRBJ2-5): DVKVTQSSRYLVKRTGEKVFLECVQDMDHENMFWYRQDPGLGLRLIYFSYDVKMKEKGDIPEGYSVSREKKERFSLILESASTNQTSMYLCASSVTKETQYFGPGTRLLVL.

The chain couples TRBV28 to TRBJ1-1; TRBD1 aligns across 7 bases. V was pared by 7 bases and J by 11 bases, with 16 bases of the junction left unmatched. CDR1 and CDR2 (germline): MDHEN, SYDVKM. CDR3 size: 14 residues. The chain's CDR3 is CASTLQGRTFEAFF. In DNA form, the CDR3 reads TGTGCCAGCACATTACAGGGGCGGACCTTCGAGGCTTTCTTT.

This clonotype was recorded a few times. V and J are TRBV28 and TRBJ1-5; D might be TRBD1 (5 bases). CDR1 and CDR2 from the germline V gene are MDHEN and SYDVKM. The CDR3 runs to 15 residues. The V and J ends lost 3 bases and 2 bases respectively, with 11 bases between them. CDR3 sequence (DNA): TGTGCCAGCAGTTTCGTCGGGGGGGGCAATCAGCCCCAGCATTTT. It encodes CASSFVGGGNQPQHF.

V and J are TRBV28 and TRBJ2-1; tentatively, D is TRBD1 (7 bases). CDR1 is MDHEN, CDR2 SYDVKM, per germline. There are 14 residues in the CDR3. V lost 8 bases and J lost 9, with 20 bases in between. The CDR3 DNA sequence: TGTGCCAGCTCCTCCTCAGGGGGGAGTTTTGAGCAGTTCTTC. Translated: CASSSSGGSFEQFF. Complete variable domain (other parts from reference TRBV28 and TRBJ2-1): DVKVTQSSRYLVKRTGEKVFLECVQDMDHENMFWYRQDPGLGLRLIYFSYDVKMKEKGDIPEGYSVSREKKERFSLILESASTNQTSMYLCASSSSGGSFEQFFGPGTRLTVL.

The chain is built from TRBV11-1 and TRBJ2-7, with D possibly TRBD1 on 6 matching bases. V was pared by 5 bases and J by 1 base, with 15 bases between. The CDR3 is made up of 15 amino acids. Germline values: CDR1 SGHAT, CDR2 FQDESV (reference sequence). CDR3 residues: CASSLDGTQSYEQYF. CDR3 nucleotide sequence: TGTGCCAGCAGCCTAGACGGGACACAATCCTACGAGCAGTACTTC.